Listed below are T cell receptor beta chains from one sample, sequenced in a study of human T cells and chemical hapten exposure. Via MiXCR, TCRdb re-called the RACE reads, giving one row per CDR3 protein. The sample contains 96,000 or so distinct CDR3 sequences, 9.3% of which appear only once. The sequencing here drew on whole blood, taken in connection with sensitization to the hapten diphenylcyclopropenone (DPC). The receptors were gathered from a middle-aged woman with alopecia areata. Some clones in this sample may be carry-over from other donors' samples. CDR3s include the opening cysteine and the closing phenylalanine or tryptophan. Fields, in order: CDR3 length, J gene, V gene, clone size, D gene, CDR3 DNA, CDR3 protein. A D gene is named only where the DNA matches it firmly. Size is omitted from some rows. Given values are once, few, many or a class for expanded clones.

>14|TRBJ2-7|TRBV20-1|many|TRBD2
TGCAGTGCTAGGGGACTATCCCCTAGCTACGAGCAGTACTTC
CSARGLSPSYEQYF
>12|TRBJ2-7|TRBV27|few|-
TGTGCCAGCAGTTTCTGGGGGTACGAGCAGTACTTC
CASSFWGYEQYF
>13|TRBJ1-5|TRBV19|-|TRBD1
TGTGCCAGTAGTAGACAGGGGGGACAGCCCCAGCATTTT
CASSRQGGQPQHF
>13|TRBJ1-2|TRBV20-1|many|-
TGCAGTGCTAGCGCAGGCCCTAACTATGGCTACACCTTC
CSASAGPNYGYTF
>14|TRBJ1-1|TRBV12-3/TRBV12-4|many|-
TGTGCCAGCAGTCAAGACAGGCGAAGCACTGAAGCTTTCTTT
CASSQDRRSTEAFF
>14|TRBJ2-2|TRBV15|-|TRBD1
TGTGCCACCAAGACAGGGACGAACACCGGGGAGCTGTTTTTT
CATKTGTNTGELFF
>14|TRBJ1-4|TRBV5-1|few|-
TGCGCCAGCAGCTTGGCGACAGAAGGGGAAAAACTGTTTTTT
CASSLATEGEKLFF
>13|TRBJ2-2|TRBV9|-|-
TGTGCCAGCAGCGTAGAGGTCACCGGGGAGCTGTTTTTT
CASSVEVTGELFF
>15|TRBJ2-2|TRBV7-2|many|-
TGTGCCAGCAGCTCCCTCCGACAGGCCCTAGGGGAGCTGTTTTTT
CASSSLRQALGELFF
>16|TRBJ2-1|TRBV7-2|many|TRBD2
TGTGCCAGCAGCTTAGAACCGGGACTAGCGGGAGACGAGCAGTTCTTC
CASSLEPGLAGDEQFF
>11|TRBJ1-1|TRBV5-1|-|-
TGCGCCAGCGGGCGGGACACTGAAGCTTTCTTT
CASGRDTEAFF
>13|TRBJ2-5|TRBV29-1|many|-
TGCAGCGTCCGTCAAGGGAACCAAGAGACCCAGTACTTC
CSVRQGNQETQYF
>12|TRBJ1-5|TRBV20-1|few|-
TGCAGTGCCAGGCGGCGCAATCAGCCCCAGCATTTT
CSARRRNQPQHF